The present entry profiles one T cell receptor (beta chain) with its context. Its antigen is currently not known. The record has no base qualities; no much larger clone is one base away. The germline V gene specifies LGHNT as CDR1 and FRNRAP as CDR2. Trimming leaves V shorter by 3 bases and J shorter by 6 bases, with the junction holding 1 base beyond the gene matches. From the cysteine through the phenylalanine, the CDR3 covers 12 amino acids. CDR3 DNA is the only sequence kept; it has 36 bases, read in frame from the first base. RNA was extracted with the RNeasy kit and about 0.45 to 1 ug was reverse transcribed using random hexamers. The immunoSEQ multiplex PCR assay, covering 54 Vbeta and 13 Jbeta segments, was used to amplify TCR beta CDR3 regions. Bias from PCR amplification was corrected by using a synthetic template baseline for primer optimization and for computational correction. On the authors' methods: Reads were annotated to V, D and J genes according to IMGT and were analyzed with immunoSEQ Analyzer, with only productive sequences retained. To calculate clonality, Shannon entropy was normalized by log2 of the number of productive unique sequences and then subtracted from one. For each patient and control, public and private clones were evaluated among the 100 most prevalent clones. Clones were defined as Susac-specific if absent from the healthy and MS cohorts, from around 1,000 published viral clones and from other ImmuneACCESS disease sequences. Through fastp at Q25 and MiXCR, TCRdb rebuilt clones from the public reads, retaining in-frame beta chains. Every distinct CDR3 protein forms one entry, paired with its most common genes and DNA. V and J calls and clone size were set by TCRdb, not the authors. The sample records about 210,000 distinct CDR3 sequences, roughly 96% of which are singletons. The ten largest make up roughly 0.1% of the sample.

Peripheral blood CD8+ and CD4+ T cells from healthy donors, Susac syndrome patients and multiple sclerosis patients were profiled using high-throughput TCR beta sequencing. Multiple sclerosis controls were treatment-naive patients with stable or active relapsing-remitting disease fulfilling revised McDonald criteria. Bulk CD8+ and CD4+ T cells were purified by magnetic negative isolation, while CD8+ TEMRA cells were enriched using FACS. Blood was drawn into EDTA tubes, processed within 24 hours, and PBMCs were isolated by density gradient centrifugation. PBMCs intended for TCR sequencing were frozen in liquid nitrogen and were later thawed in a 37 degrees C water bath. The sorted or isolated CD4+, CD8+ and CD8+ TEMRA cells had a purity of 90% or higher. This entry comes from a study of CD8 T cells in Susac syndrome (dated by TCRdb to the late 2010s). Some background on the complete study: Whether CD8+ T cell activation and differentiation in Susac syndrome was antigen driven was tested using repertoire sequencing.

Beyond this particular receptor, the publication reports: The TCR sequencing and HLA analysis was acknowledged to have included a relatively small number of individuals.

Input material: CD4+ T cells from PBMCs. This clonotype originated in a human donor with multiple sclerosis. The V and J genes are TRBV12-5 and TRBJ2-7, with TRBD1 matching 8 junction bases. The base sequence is TGTGCTAGTGGTTTTGGACAGGGCGAGCAGTACTTC. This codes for CASGFGQGEQYF. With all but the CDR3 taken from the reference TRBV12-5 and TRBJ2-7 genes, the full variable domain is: DARVTQTPRHKVTEMGQEVTMRCQPILGHNTVFWYRQTMMQGLELLAYFRNRAPLDDSGMPKDRFSAEMPDATLATLKIQPSEPRDSAVYFCASGFGQGEQYFGPGTRLTVT.